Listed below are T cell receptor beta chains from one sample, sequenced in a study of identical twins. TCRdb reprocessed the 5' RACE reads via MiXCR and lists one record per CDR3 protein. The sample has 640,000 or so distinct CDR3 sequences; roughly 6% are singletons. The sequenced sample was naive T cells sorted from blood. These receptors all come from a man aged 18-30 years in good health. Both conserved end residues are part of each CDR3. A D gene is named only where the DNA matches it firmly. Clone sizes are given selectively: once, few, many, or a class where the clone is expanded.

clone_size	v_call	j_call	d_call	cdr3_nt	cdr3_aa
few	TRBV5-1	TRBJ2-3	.	TGCGCCAGCAGCTTGGACTCGGCGGGATTCACAGATACGCAGTATTTT	CASSLDSAGFTDTQYF
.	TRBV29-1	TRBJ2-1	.	TGCAGCGTTGAGAGAGGCCAGTACAATGAGCAGTTCTTC	CSVERGQYNEQFF
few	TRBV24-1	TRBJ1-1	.	TGTGCCACCAGTGTTCTTGGGCGGACCGGGGCTTTCTTT	CATSVLGRTGAFF
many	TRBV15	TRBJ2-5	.	TGTGCCACCAGCAGAGGTCAAGGAAAACAAGAGACCCAGTACTTC	CATSRGQGKQETQYF
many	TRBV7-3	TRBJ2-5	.	TGTGCCAGCAGCCAGGGTAAAGAGACCCAGTACTTC	CASSQGKETQYF
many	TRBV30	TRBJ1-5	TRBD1	TGTGCCTGGACAGGGGGCAACAATCAGCCCCAGCATTTT	CAWTGGNNQPQHF
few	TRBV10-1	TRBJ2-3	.	TGCGCCAGCAGTGAGGGACGAACTACCGATACGCAGTATTTT	CASSEGRTTDTQYF
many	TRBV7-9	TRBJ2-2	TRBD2	TGTGCCAGCAGCCTTACTAGCGGGAGCGGTACCGGGGAGCTGTTTTTT	CASSLTSGSGTGELFF
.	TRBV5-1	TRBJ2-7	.	TGCGCCAGCAGCGCCCGCGGCGAGCAGTACTTC	CASSARGEQYF
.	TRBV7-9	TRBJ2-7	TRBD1	TGTGCCAGCAGCGGGACAGGAGGAGGAGTTCTGTACTTC	CASSGTGGGVLYF
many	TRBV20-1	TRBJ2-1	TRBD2	TGCAGTGCTAGATCCCGGCGGACTAGCAACAATGAGCAGTTCTTC	CSARSRRTSNNEQFF
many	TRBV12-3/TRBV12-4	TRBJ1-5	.	TGTGCCAGCAGTAAAGCAGGGAGCAATCAGCCCCAGCATTTT	CASSKAGSNQPQHF
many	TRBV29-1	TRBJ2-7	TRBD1	TGCAGCGTGACGGGGCGGACAGGGAGGTACGAGCAGTACTTC	CSVTGRTGRYEQYF
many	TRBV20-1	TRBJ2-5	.	TGCAGTGTCACGTCCCAGTCCAGGGGAAAAGAGACCCAGTACTTC	CSVTSQSRGKETQYF
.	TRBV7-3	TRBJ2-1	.	TGTGCCAGCAGCCAAAGTGCGGACCTAGGGAATGAGCAGTTCTTC	CASSQSADLGNEQFF
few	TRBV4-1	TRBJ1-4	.	TGCGCCAGCAGCCAGCGTGGGGTGAACTCAGGAAAACTGTTTTTT	CASSQRGVNSGKLFF
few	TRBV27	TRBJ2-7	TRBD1	TGTGCCAGCAGTCCGACAGGGGGCTCTCCCTACGAGCAGTACTTC	CASSPTGGSPYEQYF
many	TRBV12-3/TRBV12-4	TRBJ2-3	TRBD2	TGTGCCAGCAGTCCCCAAACTAGCGGGAGCACAGATACGCAGTATTTT	CASSPQTSGSTDTQYF
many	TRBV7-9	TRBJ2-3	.	TGTGCCAGCAGCTTACCCCCCCGAGGGGCTGGCACAGATACGCAGTATTTT	CASSLPPRGAGTDTQYF
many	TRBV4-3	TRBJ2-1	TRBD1	TGCGCCAGCAGCCAGGGACAGGGAGATAACAATGAGCAGTTCTTC	CASSQGQGDNNEQFF
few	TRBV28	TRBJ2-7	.	TGTGCCAGCGAACGGGGAGAAGGCTCCTACGAGCAGTACTTC	CASERGEGSYEQYF
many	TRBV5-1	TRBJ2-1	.	TGCGCCAGCAGCTTGGGAGTCCTCCGAAACAATGAGCAGTTCTTC	CASSLGVLRNNEQFF
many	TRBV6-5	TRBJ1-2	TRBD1	TGTGCCAGCAGTTACGGACAGGGGGCCTATGGCTACACCTTC	CASSYGQGAYGYTF
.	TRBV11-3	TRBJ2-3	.	TGTGCCAGCAGCTTAGACGGACTGCCTGGCACAGATACGCAGTATTTT	CASSLDGLPGTDTQYF
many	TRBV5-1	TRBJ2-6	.	TGCGCCAGCAGCTTGTTAGGAGTGACCCGGATGGGGCTCTCTGGGGCCAACGTCCTGACTTTC	CASSLLGVTRMGLSGANVLTF
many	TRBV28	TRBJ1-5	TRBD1	TGTGCCAGCAGTCCCGACAGGGCTTTAAGTCAGCCCCAGCATTTT	CASSPDRALSQPQHF
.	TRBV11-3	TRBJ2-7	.	TGTGCCAGCAGCTTAGACCCCGTAGTCGACGAGCAGTACTTC	CASSLDPVVDEQYF
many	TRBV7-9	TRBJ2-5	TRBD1	TGTGCCAGCAGTTCCCTTACCGGGACAGGGTTAAAGACCCAGTACTTC	CASSSLTGTGLKTQYF
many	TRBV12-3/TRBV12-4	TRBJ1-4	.	TGTGCCAGCACCCTGATGGCGACGAATGAAAAACTGTTTTTT	CASTLMATNEKLFF
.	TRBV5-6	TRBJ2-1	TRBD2	TGTGCCAGCAGCTTTCTAGCGGGAGGGCGAGGCGATGAGCAGTTCTTC	CASSFLAGGRGDEQFF
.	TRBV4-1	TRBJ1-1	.	TGCGCCAGCAGCCCCCTTTCAGGGGCCGAAGCTTTCTTT	CASSPLSGAEAFF
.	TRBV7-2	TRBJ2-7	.	TGTGCCAGCAGCCCCCGACAGTATTACGAGCAGTACTTC	CASSPRQYYEQYF